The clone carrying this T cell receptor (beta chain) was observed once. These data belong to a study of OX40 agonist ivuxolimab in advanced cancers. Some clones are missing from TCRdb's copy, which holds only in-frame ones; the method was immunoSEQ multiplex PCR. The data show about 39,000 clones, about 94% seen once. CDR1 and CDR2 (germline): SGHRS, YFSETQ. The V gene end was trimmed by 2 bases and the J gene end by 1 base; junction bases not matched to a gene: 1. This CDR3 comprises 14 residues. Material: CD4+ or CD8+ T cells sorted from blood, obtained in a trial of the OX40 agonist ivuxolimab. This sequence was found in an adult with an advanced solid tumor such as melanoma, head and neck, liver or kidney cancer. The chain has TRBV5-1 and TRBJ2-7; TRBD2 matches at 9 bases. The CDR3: CASSLAGGSYEQYF. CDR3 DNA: TGCGCCAGCAGCTTAGCGGGAGGATCCTACGAGCAGTACTTC.